What follows are 13 T cell receptor beta chains derived from one specimen sequenced in a study of regulatory T cells in long-lasting Graves disease. iRepertoire HTBI primers and Arm-PCR of CDR3 regions built TCR beta libraries. MiXCR was run by TCRdb on the multiplex PCR reads, yielding one entry per CDR3 protein. The table includes more than 300,000 distinct CDR3 sequences, 15% to 20% detected once. Regarding time point: newly diagnosed GD, antithyroid drugs for less than 3 months. RNA from PBMCs was the source of the TCR library. This same sample was also taken into another study, of T cells in Graves' hyperthyroidism and ophthalmopathy.

The input for sequencing was peripheral blood mononuclear cells (PBMCs), taken at new diagnosis, from a patient treated with antithyroid drugs. The origin of the receptors is a woman younger than 30 with Graves disease.

This clonotype was picked up many times. The V gene is TRBV24-1, the J gene TRBJ2-1; TRBD2 matches at 8 bases. Germline V lookup: CDR1 KGHDR, CDR2 SFDVKD. This CDR3 is 18 amino acids long. V dropped 4 bases and J dropped 6; count of bases not matched to a gene: 16. CDR3 sequence: CATSERALTSGRFNEQFF. In nucleotides, the CDR3 is TGTGCCACCAGTGAACGCGCTTTAACTAGCGGAAGATTCAATGAGCAGTTCTTC.

This clonotype was counted only a few times. V usage is TRBV24-1 and J usage is TRBJ1-5; D possibly corresponds to TRBD1 (6 bases). Germline V CDR1 and CDR2: KGHDR, SFDVKD. The CDR3 consists of 13 residues. Trimming removed 10 bases at V and 6 bases at J, with 15 bases between. The CDR3 sequence is CATRGGHGQPQHF. CDR3 bases: TGTGCCACTCGAGGGGGGCACGGTCAGCCCCAGCATTTT.

This clonotype has a count of ten or more. The V call is TRBV6-5, the J call TRBJ1-1; D is ambiguous. This CDR3 is 13 amino acids long. Germline V CDR1 and CDR2: MNHEY, SVGAGI. V was clipped by 4 bases and J by 12 bases, with 18 bases between them. CDR3 sequence reads: CASSSGEGTRSFF. The CDR3 nucleotides read TGTGCCAGCAGTTCCGGCGAGGGTACCAGGTCTTTCTTT.

This clonotype was seen many times. V gene TRBV3-1 combines with J gene TRBJ1-5; 9 positions agree with TRBD1. CDR3 length equals 15 residues. Germline CDR1 is LGHDT and CDR2 is YNNKEL (reference sequence). Trimming removed 3 bases from V and 4 bases from J; junction bases left unmatched: 4. The DNA of the CDR3 is TGTGCCAGCAGCCAGACAGGGGGGGTGAATCAGCCCCAGCATTTT. It yields the protein CASSQTGGVNQPQHF. Variable domain in full (rest from reference TRBV3-1 and TRBJ1-5): DTAVSQTPKYLVTQMGNDKSIKCEQNLGHDTMYWYKQDSKKFLKIMFSYNNKELIINETVPNRFSPKSPDKAHLNLHINSLELGDSAVYFCASSQTGGVNQPQHFGDGTRLSIL.

This clonotype was observed at least ten times. J is TRBJ1-6 and V is TRBV5-1, with 12 bases lining up with TRBD1. Germline CDR1 SGHRS, CDR2 YFSETQ. V gave up 5 bases and J gave up 8 bases; unmatched junction bases: 8. This CDR3 region has 16 residues. CDR3 sequence reads: CASSTGTGGVDSPLHF. CDR3 coding DNA: TGCGCCAGCAGTACCGGGACAGGGGGCGTTGATTCACCCCTCCACTTT. Complete variable domain (other parts from reference TRBV5-1 and TRBJ1-6): KAGVTQTPRYLIKTRGQQVTLSCSPISGHRSVSWYQQTPGQGLQFLFEYFSETQRNKGNFPGRFSGRQFSNSRSEMNVSTLELGDSALYLCASSTGTGGVDSPLHFGNGTRLTVT.

This clonotype was seen a handful of times. V gene TRBV7-6 combines with J gene TRBJ2-7; D gene uncertain. Per germline, CDR1 SGHVS and CDR2 FNYEAQ. Trimming left V 4 bases short and J 2 bases short, with 12 bases between. The CDR3 contains 14 residues. The chain's CDR3 is CASSWAPGTYEQYF. CDR3 sequence (DNA): TGTGCCAGCAGCTGGGCACCCGGAACCTACGAGCAGTACTTC.

The V and J genes are TRBV20-1 and TRBJ1-1, with D possibly matching TRBD1 (5 bases). The CDR3 spans 16 residues. Germline CDR1 is DFQATT and CDR2 is SNEGSKA (reference sequence). Trimming took off 1 base at V and 1 base at J, with 16 bases between the two ends. The CDR3 nucleotides read TGCAGTGCTAGAGGTCCAGGGCTGGGTACGAACACTGAAGCTTTCTTT. It encodes CSARGPGLGTNTEAFF.

This clonotype was observed many times. The CDR3 here is CASTGLSYEQYF. The CDR3 region has the DNA TGTGCCAGCACTGGTCTCTCCTACGAGCAGTACTTC. This sequence joins TRBV28 and TRBJ2-7, with D unclear. The ends were cut back, 7 bases at V and 0 bases at J, with 7 bases in the middle. CDR1 is MDHEN and CDR2 is SYDVKM in the germline V gene. CDR3 size: 12 residues. Filled out from reference TRBV28 and TRBJ2-7, the complete variable domain reads DVKVTQSSRYLVKRTGEKVFLECVQDMDHENMFWYRQDPGLGLRLIYFSYDVKMKEKGDIPEGYSVSREKKERFSLILESASTNQTSMYLCASTGLSYEQYFGPGTRLTVT.

This clonotype has a count of ten or more. The chain combines TRBV13 with TRBJ2-5; D call uncertain. Germline-derived CDR1 and CDR2 are PRHDT and FYEKMQ (reference sequence). This CDR3 has 14 amino acids. V shed 0 bases and J shed 0 bases, with 5 bases lying between them. CDR3 sequence: CASSLGQYQETQYF. CDR3 sequence (DNA): TGTGCCAGCAGCTTAGGACAGTACCAAGAGACCCAGTACTTC. Based on the CDR3 plus reference TRBV13 and TRBJ2-5, the full variable domain is AAGVIQSPRHLIKEKRETATLKCYPIPRHDTVYWYQQGPGQDPQFLISFYEKMQSDKGSIPDRFSAQQFSDYHSELNMSSLELGDSALYFCASSLGQYQETQYFGPGTRLLVL.

This clonotype was observed many times. The chain combines TRBV20-1 with TRBJ2-5; no definite D call. The CDR3 spans 15 residues. Germline lookup yields CDR1 DFQATT and CDR2 SNEGSKA (reference sequence). V lost 4 bases to trimming and J lost 1 base, with 16 bases between them. The CDR3 nucleotides read TGCAGTGCTACAATCGACTCATCTACCCAAGAGACCCAGTACTTC. As protein: CSATIDSSTQETQYF.

The sample holds a few counts of this clonotype. This sequence may be a read error, since a much larger clone differs from it by one base. The chain couples TRBV15 to TRBJ2-7; TRBD2 might be the D (7 bases). This CDR3 comprises 18 residues. In germline, CDR1 is LNHNV, CDR2 YYDKDF (reference sequence). The CDR3 loop reads CANRGERVGTRESYEQYF. CDR3 nucleotides: TGTGCGAACCGGGGGGAGCGAGTTGGGACAAGGGAGTCCTACGAGCAGTACTTC.

This clonotype was observed at least ten times. The chain combines TRBV11-2 with TRBJ1-1; 10 bases are a match to TRBD1. This CDR3 contains 14 residues. Germline V lookup: CDR1 SGHAT, CDR2 FQNNGV. Trimming at V came to 5 bases and at J to 11 bases, leaving 11 bases not matched to a gene. CDR3 in amino acids: CASSRPGTGDGAFF. The CDR3 DNA is TGTGCCAGCAGCCGTCCCGGGACAGGGGATGGGGCTTTCTTT.

This clonotype was recorded at least ten times. The genes are TRBV2 and TRBJ2-1; 12 nucleotides line up with TRBD2. Trimming at V came to 8 bases and at J to 4 bases, leaving 6 bases not matched to a gene. The V gene's germline CDR1 is SNHLY and CDR2 FYNNEI. This CDR3 contains 15 residues. As DNA, the CDR3 is TGTGCCAGCCAAACTAGCGGGGGGTTTTACAATGAGCAGTTCTTC. Its protein is CASQTSGGFYNEQFF. Full variable domain (remainder filled in from reference TRBV2 and TRBJ2-1): EPEVTQTPSHQVTQMGQEVILRCVPISNHLYFYWYRQILGQKVEFLVSFYNNEISEKSEIFDDQFSVERPDGSNFTLKIRSTKLEDSAMYFCASQTSGGFYNEQFFGPGTRLTVL.